The rows below give T cell receptor beta chains drawn from one sample of a study of neurological immune-mediated disorders. TCRdb itself ran the 5' RACE reads through MiXCR, one entry per CDR3 protein. The repertoire holds 55,000 to 70,000 distinct CDR3 sequences, with around 5% as singletons. The source material was PBMCs. The receptor set was obtained from a human donor with multiple sclerosis. The donor label of this sample is uncertain. Both conserved end residues are part of each CDR3. The order of the fields is V gene, clone size, CDR3 protein. Clone sizes are shown as once, few, many or a size class.

>TRBV6-5|many
CASSYGGLAKNIQYF
>TRBV5-1|many
CASSWGQKANYGYTF
>TRBV4-2|many
CASSQDSPSSGNTIYF
>TRBV5-1|many
CASSYGLAGGLGTDTQYF
>TRBV6-5|many
CASSYGGVYGYTF
>TRBV5-1|many
CASRVIGRDTQYF
>TRBV12-3/TRBV12-4|many
CASSSRATNYGYTF
>TRBV20-1|many
CSALDLQGYRNTIYF
>TRBV12-3/TRBV12-4|many
CASTRAGGAYEQYF
>TRBV7-2|many
CASSWGGASADF
>TRBV25-1|many
CASSPGGLSPLHF